This T cell receptor (beta chain) was captured in a study of shared clonotypes between healthy human individuals. Broader study findings: Apart from blood, nothing was sampled; tissue repertoires likely differ.

Method: immunoSEQ multiplex PCR; TCRdb's copy keeps in-frame clones and lacks some. Here the sample spans 2.3 million or so clones, 85% to 95% being singletons. As to this clone: Its specificity is unknown.

Looked up from germline, CDR1 is SNHLY and CDR2 is FYNNEI. The CDR3 loop spans 17 amino acids. Trimming cost V 1 base and J 4 bases; bases outside gene matches: 6. Donors were healthy HIV-negative adults without recently reported acute infections or vaccinations. Adult Caucasians living in Nashville, Tennessee made up all of the donors. Splitting of CD4+ cells produced CD45RA+ naive and CD45RA-negative memory subsets. The V and J genes are TRBV2 and TRBJ2-1; TRBD2 agrees at 11 bases. The clonotype comes from a man aged 18 to 29 in good health. Some clones in this sample may be carry-over from other donors' samples. Specimen: naive CD4+ T cells from PBMCs. Subset of the sample: CD45RA+ positively selected. The CDR3 reads CASSEVGGTSGYNEQFF. Written as DNA, the CDR3 is TGTGCCAGCAGTGAAGTAGGCGGGACTAGCGGATACAATGAGCAGTTCTTC.